Listed here are 30 T cell receptor beta chains from one sample, sequenced in a study of blood T cell repertoires in COVID-19. Produced via immunoSEQ multiplex PCR; TCRdb's table is partial and in-frame only. Among about 140,000 clones, about 83% were seen once, and the ten largest hold about 5%. The sample consisted of peripheral blood. The receptors stem from a human donor in a cohort sampled during active COVID-19.

V is TRBV10-1 and J is TRBJ2-1; 8 nucleotides agree with TRBD2. CDR3 length equals 15 residues. Germline V lookup: CDR1 WNHNN, CDR2 SYGVQD (reference sequence). The V segment lost 0 bases and the J segment 9 bases; nucleotides outside the gene matches: 7. The CDR3 DNA reads TGCGCCAGCAGTGAGTCTCCGGGAGGGCCGTCTGAGCAGTTCTTC. Its translation: CASSESPGGPSEQFF.

The chain links TRBV27 to TRBJ1-1; D not certain. V lost 3 bases to trimming and J lost 1 base, with 9 bases between them. The germline V gene encodes CDR1 MNHEY and CDR2 SMNVEV (reference sequence). The CDR3 has 14 residues. CDR3 sequence reads: CASSLGGPNTEAFF. The CDR3 DNA is TGTGCCAGCAGTTTGGGAGGGCCGAACACTGAAGCTTTCTTT.

This rearrangement joins TRBV6-1 to TRBJ2-1; 11 bases are a match to TRBD2. CDR1 and CDR2 (germline): MNHNS, SASEGT. The CDR3 length is 18 residues. J lost 6 bases, V lost 3 bases, and 13 bases had no gene match. CDR3 region: CASSEWQNSGRAGNEQFF. CDR3 DNA: TGTGCCAGCAGTGAGTGGCAGAATAGCGGGAGGGCCGGCAATGAGCAGTTCTTC.

This chain connects TRBV30 to TRBJ2-6; no firm D call. This CDR3 is built from 14 residues. The germline V gene has CDR1 GTSNPN and CDR2 SVGIG (reference sequence). The V and J ends lost 0 bases and 2 bases respectively, with 5 bases between them. DNA for the CDR3: TGTGCCTGGAGTGTCAGGCCTGGGGCCAACGTCCTGACTTTC. Its translation: CAWSVRPGANVLTF.

V is TRBV9 and J is TRBJ2-1, with 11 bases fitting TRBD2. The ends lost 0 bases at V and 4 bases at J; junction bases unmatched: 3. This CDR3 is built from 16 residues. Germline values: CDR1 SGDLS, CDR2 YYNGEE. The CDR3 coding sequence is TGTGCCAGCAGCGTAGACTCTAGCGGGGGGTACAATGAGCAGTTCTTC. It is translated as CASSVDSSGGYNEQFF. Drawing the rest from reference TRBV9 and TRBJ2-1, the complete variable domain is DSGVTQTPKHLITATGQRVTLRCSPRSGDLSVYWYQQSLDQGLQFLIQYYNGEERAKGNILERFSAQQFPDLHSELNLSSLELGDSALYFCASSVDSSGGYNEQFFGPGTRLTVL.

This clone was counted a few times. The same CDR3 arises from other DNA sequences in this sample as well. The V and J genes are TRBV6-2 or TRBV6-3 and TRBJ2-7; D possibly corresponds to TRBD2 (5 bases). This CDR3 has 14 amino acids. Germline CDR1 MNHEY, CDR2 SVGEGT. V was shortened by 3 bases and J by 1 base, with 10 bases between the two germline ends. DNA of the CDR3: TGTGCCAGCAGTTATGGACTCTCGTCCTACGAGCAGTACTTC. Residues: CASSYGLSSYEQYF.

The chain employs TRBV19 and TRBJ2-7; weak D call: TRBD1 (6 bases). The germline CDR1 and CDR2 sequences are LNHDA and SQIVND (reference sequence). Trimming left V 1 base short and J 2 bases short, with 18 bases between. CDR3 length: 17 amino acids. The CDR3 spells CASSIGAAGVLTYEQYF. The CDR3 DNA sequence: TGTGCCAGTAGTATAGGTGCCGCAGGGGTTCTGACCTACGAGCAGTACTTC.

The J gene is TRBJ1-1, the V gene TRBV9; D gene uncertain. CDR3 length: 15 amino acids. Germline CDR1 SGDLS, CDR2 YYNGEE. Between the trimmed V and J ends, which lost 3 bases and 2 bases, there was a span of 14 bases. Here the CDR3 reads CASSAPGFLNTEAFF. CDR3 bases: TGTGCCAGCAGCGCCCCGGGATTCCTAAACACTGAAGCTTTCTTT.

This chain joins TRBV19 and TRBJ2-4; D is uncertain. V was shortened by 3 bases and J by 2 bases, with 11 bases between the two germline ends. The CDR3 totals 15 residues. Germline CDR1 is LNHDA and CDR2 is SQIVND (reference sequence). CDR3 DNA: TGTGCCAGTAGTATGTCTGTACTAACCAAAAACATTCAGTACTTC. Its translation is CASSMSVLTKNIQYF.

The chain combines TRBV14 with TRBJ2-1; D unclear. The CDR3 consists of 15 residues. V was clipped by 1 base and J by 9 bases, with 16 bases between them. Germline V gene lookup returns CDR1 SGHDN and CDR2 FVKESK. CDR3: CASSQGRRRGGEQFF. The CDR3 DNA is TGTGCCAGCAGCCAAGGGAGACGTAGAGGTGGTGAGCAGTTCTTC.

The chain links TRBV7-2 to TRBJ2-7; the match to TRBD2 covers 10 bases. Per germline, CDR1 SGHTA and CDR2 FQGNSA. V was pared by 5 bases and J by 5 bases, with 12 bases of the junction left unmatched. This CDR3 is 16 amino acids long. CDR3 DNA sequence: TGTGCCAGCAGCCCCAGGAGCGGGGGGGGCCTCAACGAGCAGTACTTC. Protein product: CASSPRSGGGLNEQYF.

This CDR3 is CASSYRQGITEAFF. The CDR3 DNA follows: TGTGCCAGCAGTTACAGACAGGGGATTACTGAAGCTTTCTTT. The V and J genes are TRBV6-5 and TRBJ1-1, with 8 bases lining up with TRBD1. J lost 5 bases, V lost 2 bases, and 4 bases had no gene match. CDR3 length equals 14 residues. Per germline, CDR1 MNHEY and CDR2 SVGAGI.

This chain joins TRBV7-2 and TRBJ2-5; unclear D gene. Trimming took off 1 base at V and 2 bases at J, with 8 bases between the two ends. This CDR3 region has 14 residues. From germline, CDR1 is SGHTA and CDR2 FQGNSA. The DNA of the CDR3 is TGTGCCAGCAGCTTAGAACCAGGTCAAGAGACCCAGTACTTC. Its translation is CASSLEPGQETQYF.

This chain uses TRBV5-5 with TRBJ2-3, with D possibly TRBD1 on 6 matching bases. Trimming stripped 5 bases from V and 0 bases from J, with 10 bases between. The CDR3 sequence is 14 residues long. The germline V gene has CDR1 SGHKS and CDR2 YYEKEE (reference sequence). CDR3 sequence (DNA): TGTGCCAGCAGTGGACAGATCAGCACAGATACGCAGTATTTT. It encodes CASSGQISTDTQYF.

The chain uses TRBV6-6 and TRBJ2-7; D remains ambiguous. CDR1 and CDR2 (germline): MNHNY, SVGAGI (reference sequence). The CDR3 spans 13 residues. Trimming shortened V by 4 bases and J by 6 bases, and 13 bases separated the two germline ends. The CDR3 loop reads CASSSNQVGEQYF. The DNA for the CDR3 is TGTGCCAGCAGTTCCAACCAGGTTGGCGAGCAGTACTTC.

V gene TRBV6-2 or TRBV6-3 combines with J gene TRBJ2-3, with TRBD1 matching over 11 bases. The CDR3 loop spans 16 amino acids. Germline values: CDR1 MNHEY, CDR2 SVGEGT. The J segment lost 6 bases and the V segment lost 0 bases, leaving 5 bases of the junction unmatched. The CDR3 sequence: CASSYSGQGAMDTQYF. CDR3 bases: TGTGCCAGCAGTTACTCTGGACAGGGGGCTATGGATACGCAGTATTTT.

The rearrangement links TRBV10-1 to TRBJ2-7; 9 nucleotides align to TRBD1. This CDR3 comprises 13 residues. Germline assignment: CDR1 WNHNN and CDR2 SYGVQD (reference sequence). Losses at the gene ends were 3 bases for V and 5 bases for J; bases not matched to a gene: 2. In DNA, the CDR3 is TGCGCCAGCAGTGAAACAGGGGGCGACGAGCAGTACTTC. Amino acids: CASSETGGDEQYF.

The gene calls are TRBV5-6 and TRBJ2-7; TRBD1 might be the D (6 bases). Germline V gene lookup returns CDR1 SGHDT and CDR2 YYEEEE. The V end lost 5 bases, the J end lost 2 bases, and 17 bases lay between the germline ends. The CDR3 runs 15 residues. In DNA form, the CDR3 reads TGTGCCAGCAGATTGTCCGCAGGGGATCCCTACGAGCAGTACTTC. As protein: CASRLSAGDPYEQYF.

In its sample, this clone was seen a few times. This sequence joins TRBV27 and TRBJ1-2, with D possibly TRBD1 on 5 matching bases. Trimming took 0 bases from V and 4 from J, leaving 15 bases between them. This CDR3 is 16 amino acids long. Germline CDR1 reads MNHEY; CDR2 reads SMNVEV (reference sequence). Here the CDR3 DNA reads TGTGCCAGCAGTTTATCGCCCAGGGCGGCCCCCTATGGCTACACCTTC. As protein: CASSLSPRAAPYGYTF.

A remark on this clone: Compared with germline, one end of the junction differs, possibly owing to a read error. The chain has TRBV2 and TRBJ2-7; TRBD1 might be the D (5 bases). The CDR3 is 11 amino acids. Germline values: CDR1 SNHLY, CDR2 FYNNEI. The CDR3: CASSPGRVDHF. The CDR3 DNA sequence: TGTGCCAGCAGTCCCGGCAGGGTGGACCACTTC.

The chain has TRBV27 and TRBJ2-7, with 9 positions matching TRBD2. CDR1 is MNHEY, CDR2 SMNVEV, per germline (reference sequence). The V and J ends lost 5 bases and 6 bases, in that order; junction bases with no gene match: 11. This CDR3 is 15 amino acids long. The CDR3 protein is CASSPRLAVFSEQYF. The CDR3 bases are TGTGCCAGCAGTCCACGACTAGCGGTGTTCTCCGAGCAGTACTTC.

The gene calls are TRBV27 and TRBJ2-7; D perhaps matches TRBD1 (5 bases). This CDR3 has 14 amino acids. V was shortened by 3 bases and J by 6 bases, with 15 bases between the two germline ends. Germline lookup yields CDR1 MNHEY and CDR2 SMNVEV (reference sequence). The CDR3: CASSFGDSYPEQYF. CDR3 nucleotides: TGTGCCAGCAGTTTCGGTGACAGCTACCCCGAGCAGTACTTC.

J is TRBJ1-1 and V is TRBV7-2, with TRBD1 identical over 7 bases. The CDR3 spans 18 residues. The V segment lost 0 bases and the J segment 1 base; nucleotides outside the gene matches: 11. Looked up from germline, CDR1 is SGHTA and CDR2 is FQGNSA. The DNA for the CDR3 is TGTGCCAGCAGCTTAGCTCCAGGGCGACAGGGTAGGAACACTGAAGCTTTCTTT. Translating gives CASSLAPGRQGRNTEAFF.

The chain has TRBV7-9 and TRBJ2-1, with D possibly matching TRBD2 (6 bases). Between the trimmed V and J ends, which lost 5 bases and 4 bases, there was a span of 9 bases. Germline lookup yields CDR1 SEHNR and CDR2 FQNEAQ (reference sequence). CDR3 size: 13 residues. The CDR3 is CASSASAYNEQFF. The CDR3 DNA is TGTGCCAGCAGCGCTAGCGCTTACAATGAGCAGTTCTTC.

This clone was detected only once. This chain uses TRBV4-2 with TRBJ2-7; 7 nucleotides align to TRBD2. The CDR3 has 15 amino acids. Germline V gene data show CDR1 as LGHNA and CDR2 as YNFKEQ. After removal of 5 bases from V and 0 bases from J, the junction contained 7 bases not matched to a gene. The CDR3 here is CASSNRDYSSYEQYF. DNA for the CDR3: TGTGCCAGCAGCAACCGGGACTATAGCTCCTACGAGCAGTACTTC.

V and J are TRBV28 and TRBJ2-3; the match to TRBD1 covers 9 bases. Germline CDR1 MDHEN, CDR2 SYDVKM. The CDR3 spans 16 residues. V was pared by 7 bases and J by 6 bases, with 14 bases of the junction left unmatched. CDR3 sequence: CASTQTGTGRRDTQYF. CDR3 nucleotide sequence: TGTGCCAGCACCCAAACCGGGACAGGGAGAAGGGATACGCAGTATTTT.

V and J are TRBV19 and TRBJ1-5; 10 bases are shared with TRBD1. The CDR3 contains 16 residues. The J segment lost 0 bases and the V segment lost 4 bases, leaving 3 bases of the junction unmatched. Germline V CDR1 and CDR2: LNHDA, SQIVND (reference sequence). CDR3 sequence reads: CASSTDRGYSNQPQHF. CDR3 DNA sequence: TGTGCCAGTAGTACGGACAGGGGGTATAGCAATCAGCCCCAGCATTTT.

CDR3 region: CASSVETSKDEQFF. In nucleotides, the CDR3 is TGTGCCAGCAGCGTGGAGACTAGCAAGGATGAGCAGTTCTTC. The chain uses TRBV9 and TRBJ2-1; 7 positions agree with TRBD2. Germline V gene data show CDR1 as SGDLS and CDR2 as YYNGEE. V was clipped by 2 bases and J by 8 bases; unmatched bases: 7. This CDR3 is built from 14 residues.

By proportion, this clone is medium-sized. An end of the junction does not agree with germline; a read error may underlie this. The rearrangement links TRBV28 to TRBJ2-7, with 10 positions matching TRBD2. Germline CDR1 MDHEN, CDR2 SYDVKM. The CDR3 spans 14 residues. The CDR3 coding sequence is TGTGCCCGCAGTCAGCGGGAGGGCCGGGGGCAGCAGTACTTC. Amino acid sequence: CARSQREGRGQQYF.

This chain links TRBV5-4 with TRBJ2-5; perhaps TRBD2 as D (7 bases). Germline assignment: CDR1 SGHNT and CDR2 YYREEE (reference sequence). V shed 1 base and J shed 5 bases, with 12 bases lying between them. The CDR3 spans 14 residues. CDR3 coding DNA: TGTGCCAGCAGCTTGTGGGGGGGCAGGGAGACCCAGTACTTC. It yields the protein CASSLWGGRETQYF.